This T cell receptor (beta chain) was identified in a study of T-cell memory formation after mild COVID-19. Study findings and constraints: CM and EM subsets held most contracting CD4+ clones; EMRA held CD8+ ones. The pre-infection memory compartment contained some responding clones, suggesting cross-reactive memory joined.

V lost 7 bases to trimming and J lost 0 bases, with 9 bases between them. The CDR3 has 12 residues. From germline, CDR1 is SQVTM and CDR2 ANQGSEA. A single record per CDR3 protein comes from TCRdb applying MiXCR to the 5' RACE reads. The sample shows about 390,000 distinct CDR3 sequences, approximately 15% of them seen only once. With regard to this clonotype: The antigen is undetermined.

The clonotype was recovered from a man younger than 35 who had mild COVID-19 (a few samples of this study predate the infection). Cell type and time point are not known. V gene TRBV29-1 combines with J gene TRBJ1-1; D is unclear. The material sequenced was PBMCs or a T cell subset sorted from them (not recorded which). The CDR3 DNA reads TGCAGCGGTGGACCGATGAACACTGAAGCTTTCTTT. Translating it yields CSGGPMNTEAFF.